The TCR beta chain under discussion was sequenced for a study of CD8 T cells in ankylosing spondylitis. Study results and limitations: Earlier work had already found some motif variants in reactive arthritis synovial fluid and blood. Within ankylosing spondylitis blood, a TCR beta motif made up of roughly eight highly homologous variants appeared to be characteristic.

Germline lookup yields CDR1 SGHRS and CDR2 YFSETQ. The CDR3 extends over 15 amino acids. Between the trimmed V and J ends, which lost 0 bases and 1 base, there was a span of 7 bases. This clonotype showed up just a few times. What it binds is unknown. TCRdb processed the 5' RACE reads anew with MiXCR; each CDR3 protein has one entry. The data show roughly 300,000 distinct CDR3 sequences, less than 10% seen once. The sequenced sample consisted of blood, either unsorted or a sorted T cell fraction (not recorded which). This rearrangement joins TRBV5-1 to TRBJ2-2; D gene unclear. The sequence derives from a male donor with ankylosing spondylitis. CDR3 nucleotide sequence: TGCGCCAGCAGCTTGGAGGTACTGAACACCGGGGAGCTGTTTTTT. It encodes CASSLEVLNTGELFF.